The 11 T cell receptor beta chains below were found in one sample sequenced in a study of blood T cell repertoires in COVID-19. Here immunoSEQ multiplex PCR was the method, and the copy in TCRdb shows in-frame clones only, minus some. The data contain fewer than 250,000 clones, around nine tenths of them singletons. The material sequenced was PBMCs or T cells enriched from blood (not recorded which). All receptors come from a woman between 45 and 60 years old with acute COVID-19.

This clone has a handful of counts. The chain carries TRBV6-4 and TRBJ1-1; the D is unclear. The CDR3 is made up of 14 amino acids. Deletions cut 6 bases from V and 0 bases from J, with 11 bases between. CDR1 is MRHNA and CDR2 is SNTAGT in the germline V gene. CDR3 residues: CASSPSTVNTEAFF. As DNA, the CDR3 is TGTGCCAGCAGCCCTAGCACGGTGAACACTGAAGCTTTCTTT.

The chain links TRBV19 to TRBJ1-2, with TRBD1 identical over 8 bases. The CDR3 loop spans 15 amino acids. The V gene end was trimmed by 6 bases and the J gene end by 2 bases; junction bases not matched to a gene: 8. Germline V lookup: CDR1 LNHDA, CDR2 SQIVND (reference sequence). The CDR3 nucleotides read TGTGCCAGTAGGTCGGGGGACAGGATAAACTATGGCTACACCTTC. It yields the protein CASRSGDRINYGYTF.

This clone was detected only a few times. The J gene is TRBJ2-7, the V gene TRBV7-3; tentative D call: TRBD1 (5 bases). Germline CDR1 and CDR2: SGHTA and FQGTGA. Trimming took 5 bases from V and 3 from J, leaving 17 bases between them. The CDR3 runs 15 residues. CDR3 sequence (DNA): TGTGCCAGCAGCCAACTTCCAGGGCAGGGCTACGAGCAGTACTTC. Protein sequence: CASSQLPGQGYEQYF.

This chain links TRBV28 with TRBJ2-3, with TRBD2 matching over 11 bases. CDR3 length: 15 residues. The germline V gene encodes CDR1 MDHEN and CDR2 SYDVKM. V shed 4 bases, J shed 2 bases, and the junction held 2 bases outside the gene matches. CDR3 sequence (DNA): TGTGCCAGCAGTTCTAGCGGGAGGCCCACAGATACGCAGTATTTT. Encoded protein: CASSSSGRPTDTQYF.

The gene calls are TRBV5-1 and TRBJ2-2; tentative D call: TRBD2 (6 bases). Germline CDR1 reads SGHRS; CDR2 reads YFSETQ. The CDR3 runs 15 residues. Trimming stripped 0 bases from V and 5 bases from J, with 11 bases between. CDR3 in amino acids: CASSLVPGETGELFF. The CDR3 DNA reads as TGCGCCAGCAGCTTGGTTCCGGGGGAGACCGGGGAGCTGTTTTTT.

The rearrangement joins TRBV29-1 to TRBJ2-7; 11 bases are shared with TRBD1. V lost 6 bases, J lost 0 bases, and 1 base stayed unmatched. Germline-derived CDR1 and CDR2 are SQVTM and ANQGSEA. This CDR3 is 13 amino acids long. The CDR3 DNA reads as TGCAGCGTGGGACAGGGGGGCTCCTACGAGCAGTACTTC. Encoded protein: CSVGQGGSYEQYF.

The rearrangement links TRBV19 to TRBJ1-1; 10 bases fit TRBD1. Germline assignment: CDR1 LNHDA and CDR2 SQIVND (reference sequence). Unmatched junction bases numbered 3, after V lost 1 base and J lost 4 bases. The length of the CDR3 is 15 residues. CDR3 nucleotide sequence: TGTGCCAGTAGTATAGGACAGGGGGCTGGCACTGAAGCTTTCTTT. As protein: CASSIGQGAGTEAFF.

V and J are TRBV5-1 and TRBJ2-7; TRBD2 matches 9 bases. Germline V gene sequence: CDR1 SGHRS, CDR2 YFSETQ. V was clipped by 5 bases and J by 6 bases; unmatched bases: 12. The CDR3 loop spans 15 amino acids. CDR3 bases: TGCGCCAGCAGTCTCACCGGGGGACTAGCAGCCGAGCAGTACTTC. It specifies CASSLTGGLAAEQYF.

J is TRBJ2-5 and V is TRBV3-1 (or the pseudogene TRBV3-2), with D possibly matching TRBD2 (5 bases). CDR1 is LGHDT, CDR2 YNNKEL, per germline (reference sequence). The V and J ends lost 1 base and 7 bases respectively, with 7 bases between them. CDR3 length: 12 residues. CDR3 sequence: CASSQGRGTQYF. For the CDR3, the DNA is TGTGCCAGCAGCCAAGGTCGGGGGACCCAGTACTTC.

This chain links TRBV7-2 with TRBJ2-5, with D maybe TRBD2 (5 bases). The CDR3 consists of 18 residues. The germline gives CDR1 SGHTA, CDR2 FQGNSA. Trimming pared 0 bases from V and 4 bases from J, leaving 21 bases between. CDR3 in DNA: TGTGCCAGCAGCTTAGCGGGGTCTCCCGGCGGGCTGTTAGAGACCCAGTACTTC. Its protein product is CASSLAGSPGGLLETQYF.

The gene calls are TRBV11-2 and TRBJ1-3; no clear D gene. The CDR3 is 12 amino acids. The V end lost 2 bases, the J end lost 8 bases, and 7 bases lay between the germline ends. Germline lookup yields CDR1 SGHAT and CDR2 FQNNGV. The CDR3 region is CASSLSGYTIYF. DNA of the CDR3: TGTGCCAGCAGCTTATCGGGGTACACCATATATTTT.